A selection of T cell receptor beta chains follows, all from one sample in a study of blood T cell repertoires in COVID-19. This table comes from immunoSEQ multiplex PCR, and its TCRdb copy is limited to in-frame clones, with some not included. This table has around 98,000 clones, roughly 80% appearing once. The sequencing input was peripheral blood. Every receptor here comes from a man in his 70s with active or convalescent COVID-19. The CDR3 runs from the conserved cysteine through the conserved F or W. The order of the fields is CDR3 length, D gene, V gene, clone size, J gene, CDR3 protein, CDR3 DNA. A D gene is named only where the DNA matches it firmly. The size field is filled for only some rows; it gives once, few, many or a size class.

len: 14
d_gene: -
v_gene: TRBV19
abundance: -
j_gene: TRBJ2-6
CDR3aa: CASSSGAGANVLTF
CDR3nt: TGTGCCAGTAGTAGCGGGGCTGGGGCCAACGTCCTGACTTTC

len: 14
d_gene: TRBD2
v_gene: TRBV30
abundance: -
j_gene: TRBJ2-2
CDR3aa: CAWSRSGGTGELFF
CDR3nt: TGTGCCTGGAGTAGAAGCGGGGGGACCGGGGAGCTGTTTTTT

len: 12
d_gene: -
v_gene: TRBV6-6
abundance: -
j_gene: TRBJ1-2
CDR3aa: CASSYGSYGYTF
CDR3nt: TGTGCCAGCAGTTACGGTAGCTATGGCTACACCTTC

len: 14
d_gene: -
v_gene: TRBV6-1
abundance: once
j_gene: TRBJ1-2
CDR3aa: CASSETGVSYGYTF
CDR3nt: TGTGCCAGCAGTGAAACGGGGGTTAGCTATGGCTACACCTTC

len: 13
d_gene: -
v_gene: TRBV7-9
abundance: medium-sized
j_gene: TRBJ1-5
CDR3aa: CAIRRPGITPQHF
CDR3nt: TGTGCCATTCGCCGGCCAGGCATCACGCCCCAGCATTTT

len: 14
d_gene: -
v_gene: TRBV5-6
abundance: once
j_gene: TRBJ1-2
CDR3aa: CASSLDRPNYGYTF
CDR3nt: TGTGCCAGCAGCTTGGACAGGCCTAACTATGGCTACACCTTC

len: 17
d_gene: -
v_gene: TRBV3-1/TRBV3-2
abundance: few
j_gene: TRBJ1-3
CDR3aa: CASSLSGTSFSGNTIYF
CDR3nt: TGTGCCAGCAGCCTCTCCGGGACATCCTTCTCTGGAAACACCATATATTTT

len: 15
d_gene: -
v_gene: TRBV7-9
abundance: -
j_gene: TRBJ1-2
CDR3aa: CASSDPTGRHYGYTF
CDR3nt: TGTGCCAGCAGCGACCCTACAGGACGTCACTATGGCTACACCTTC

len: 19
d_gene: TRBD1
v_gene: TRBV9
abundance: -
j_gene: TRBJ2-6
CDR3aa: CASSLVSTGVLGGANVLTF
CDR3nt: TGTGCCAGCAGCCTAGTCTCGACAGGGGTCCTCGGTGGGGCCAACGTCCTGACTTTC

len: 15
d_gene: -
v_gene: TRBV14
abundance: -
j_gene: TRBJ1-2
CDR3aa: CASSQEGEGTYGYTF
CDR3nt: TGTGCCAGCAGCCAAGAAGGTGAGGGTACGTATGGCTACACCTTC

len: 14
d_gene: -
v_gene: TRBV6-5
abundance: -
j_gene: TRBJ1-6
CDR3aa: CASSYIPDNSPLHF
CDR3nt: TGTGCCAGCAGTTATATCCCAGATAATTCACCCCTCCACTTT

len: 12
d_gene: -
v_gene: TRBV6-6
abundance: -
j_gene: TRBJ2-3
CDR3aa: CASSDQTDTQYF
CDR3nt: TGTGCCAGCAGTGATCAGACAGATACGCAGTATTTT

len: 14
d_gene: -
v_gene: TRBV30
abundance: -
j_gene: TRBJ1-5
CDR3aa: CAWSVQGHGQPQHF
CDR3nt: TGTGCCTGGAGTGTCCAGGGTCACGGCCAGCCCCAGCATTTT

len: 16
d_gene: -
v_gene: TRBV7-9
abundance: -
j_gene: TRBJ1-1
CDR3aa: CASSSTTGGANTEAFF
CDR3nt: TGTGCCAGCAGCTCCACCACCGGCGGGGCAAACACTGAAGCTTTCTTT

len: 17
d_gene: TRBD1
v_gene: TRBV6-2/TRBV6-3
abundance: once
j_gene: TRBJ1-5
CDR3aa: CASSYQLLGQRNQPQHF
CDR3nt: TGTGCCAGCAGTTACCAGCTGCTGGGACAGCGAAATCAGCCCCAGCATTTT

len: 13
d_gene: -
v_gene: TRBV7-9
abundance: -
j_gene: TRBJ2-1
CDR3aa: CASRRGGANEQFF
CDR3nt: TGTGCCAGCAGACGCGGAGGGGCGAATGAGCAGTTCTTC

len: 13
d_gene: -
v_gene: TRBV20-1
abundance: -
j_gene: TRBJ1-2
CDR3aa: CSASRREVHGYTF
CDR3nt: TGCAGTGCTAGTAGGAGGGAAGTCCATGGCTACACCTTC

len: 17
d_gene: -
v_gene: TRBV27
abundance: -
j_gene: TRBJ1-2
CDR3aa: CASSLGSGTRGNYGYTF
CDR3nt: TGTGCCAGCAGTTTAGGGTCCGGGACAAGAGGAAACTATGGCTACACCTTC

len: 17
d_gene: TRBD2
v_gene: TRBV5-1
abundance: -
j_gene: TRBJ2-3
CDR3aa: CASSLGDSGAVTDTQYF
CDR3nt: TGCGCCAGCAGCTTGGGTGATAGCGGGGCGGTGACAGATACGCAGTATTTT

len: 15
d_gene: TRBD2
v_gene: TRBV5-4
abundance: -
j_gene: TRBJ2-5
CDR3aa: CASGITSGGAGTQYF
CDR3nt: TGTGCCAGCGGTATTACTAGCGGGGGGGCAGGGACCCAGTACTTC

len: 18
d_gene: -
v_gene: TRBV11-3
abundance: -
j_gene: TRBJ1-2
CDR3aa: CASSLDMDRQAPYYGYTF
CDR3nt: TGTGCCAGCAGCTTAGATATGGACCGACAGGCTCCATACTATGGCTACACCTTC

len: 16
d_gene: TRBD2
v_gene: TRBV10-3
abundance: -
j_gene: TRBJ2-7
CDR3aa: CAISESTGTSVYEQYF
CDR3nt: TGTGCCATCAGTGAGTCTACAGGGACTAGCGTCTACGAGCAGTACTTC

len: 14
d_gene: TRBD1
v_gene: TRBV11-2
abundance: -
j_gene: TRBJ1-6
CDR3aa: CASSERQGFSPLHF
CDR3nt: TGTGCCAGCAGCGAACGACAGGGGTTTTCACCCCTCCACTTT

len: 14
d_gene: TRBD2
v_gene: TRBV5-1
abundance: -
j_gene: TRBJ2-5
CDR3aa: CASSMGRTSETQYF
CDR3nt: TGCGCCAGCAGTATGGGGCGGACTAGCGAGACCCAGTACTTC

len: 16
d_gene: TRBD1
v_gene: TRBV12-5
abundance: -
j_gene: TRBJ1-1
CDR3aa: CASGLLTGGVDSEAFF
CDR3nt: TGTGCTAGTGGTTTGCTCACAGGGGGCGTTGATTCTGAAGCTTTCTTT

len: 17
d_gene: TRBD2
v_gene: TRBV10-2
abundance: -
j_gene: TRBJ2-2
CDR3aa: CASSPHLAGAGTGELFF
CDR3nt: TGCGCCAGCAGTCCACACCTAGCGGGGGCGGGCACCGGGGAGCTGTTTTTT

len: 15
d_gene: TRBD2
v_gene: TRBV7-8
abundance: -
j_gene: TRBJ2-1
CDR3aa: CASSLGGGSYNEQFF
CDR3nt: TGTGCCAGCAGCTTAGGCGGGGGGAGCTACAATGAGCAGTTCTTC

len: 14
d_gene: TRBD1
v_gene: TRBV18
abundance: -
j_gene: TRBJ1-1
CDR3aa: CASSPQTGHTEAFF
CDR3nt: TGTGCCAGCTCACCCCAGACAGGGCACACTGAAGCTTTCTTT